This T cell receptor (beta chain) was identified during a study of OX40 agonist ivuxolimab in advanced cancers. Study-wide context: The study gave patients intravenous ivuxolimab at 0.01 to 10 mg/kg every 2 weeks.

The junction had 4 bases not matched to a gene; V was cut back by 3 bases and J by 8 bases. Germline CDR1 LGHNA, CDR2 YSLEER. The CDR3 is 14 amino acids. Remarks on this clone: Its antigen is as yet unknown.

Overall study findings and caveats: The study observed clonal expansion of CD4+ and CD8+ blood T cells by week 6 at 0.1 to 3.0 mg/kg.

Some clones are missing from TCRdb's copy, which holds only in-frame ones; the method was immunoSEQ multiplex PCR. The top ten hold approximately 7.9% of the sample, which has some 49,000 clones, 75% to 80% seen once. Sample: CD4+ or CD8+ T cells sorted from blood, taken in a trial of the OX40 agonist ivuxolimab. This chain uses TRBV4-3 with TRBJ2-1; 10 bases match TRBD2. The receptor was isolated from an adult with an advanced solid tumor such as melanoma, head and neck, liver or kidney cancer. This CDR3 is CASSQASGSDEQFF. DNA of the CDR3: TGCGCCAGCAGCCAGGCTAGCGGGAGTGATGAGCAGTTCTTC.